This entry is about one TCR beta chain. As yet, its antigen is unknown. These data are taken from a study of cytomegalovirus exposure and HLA in healthy donors. Study-level points and caveats: Earlier analysis found most TCR beta V segments productive about 90% or about 30% of the time.

Germline V gene lookup returns CDR1 MGHRA and CDR2 YSYEKL. CDR3 length equals 15 residues. V lost 4 bases, J lost 3 bases, and 5 bases stayed unmatched. Primers for the PCR totalled 60 Vbeta and 13 Jbeta. Data came from immunoSEQ multiplex PCR; TCRdb stores just in-frame clones and leaves some out. Of roughly 140,000 clones listed, over 60% are singletons. This sequence was found in a woman between 35 and 50 years old in good health and CMV-seronegative. This chain connects TRBV4-1 to TRBJ2-5; 10 bases line up with TRBD1. Input material: PBMCs. The CDR3 DNA is TGCGCCAGCAGCCTCAGACAGGGGGCAAAAGAGACCCAGTACTTC. Amino acid sequence: CASSLRQGAKETQYF.